This T cell receptor (beta chain) was retrieved from a study of blood T cells in healthy people across ages. On this clonotype: Its antigen remains unidentified.

The study, taken as a whole, reports: The donors' CMV status was not determined, possibly confounding changes in expanded clonotypes.

It was with a sample-barcoded 5' primer and a J-beta primer mix that a second PCR of roughly 7 to 12 cycles was run. Samples each returned at least 3 million CDR3-containing paired-end reads. TCRdb processed the 5' RACE reads anew with MiXCR; each CDR3 protein has one entry. In the table there are about 580,000 distinct CDR3 sequences, 40% to 50% of which are singletons. V lost 7 bases and J 0 bases, leaving 12 bases between the germline ends. This CDR3 has 15 residues. Germline V gene data show CDR1 as SEHNR and CDR2 as FQNEAQ (reference sequence). This TCR was recovered from an older man in good health. The chain carries TRBV7-9 and TRBJ2-2; D possibly corresponds to TRBD1 (6 bases). The specimen was blood. CDR3 region: CASTWGTSNTGELFF. The CDR3 nucleotides are TGTGCCAGCACCTGGGGGACATCGAACACCGGGGAGCTGTTTTTT.